One and the same sample provided the 7 T cell receptor beta chains below, sequenced in a study of low-dose radiotherapy and immunotherapy resistance in tumors. Covering alpha and beta chains, TRAV- and TRBV-specific primers were used for the first-strand cDNA. TCR amplification involved about 20 PCR cycles with a constant-region primer and V-primer adapter. Each CDR3 protein is one row after TCRdb ran MiXCR on the reads. This table holds 65,000 to 90,000 distinct CDR3 sequences, 15% to 20% found once. Stated time point: before trial treatment. The sample in question was PBMCs, obtained before treatment. These receptors all come from a male donor with prostate cancer.

This clonotype was recorded a few times. This sequence joins TRBV20-1 and TRBJ2-2, with 9 bases fitting TRBD1. Germline V gene lookup returns CDR1 DFQATT and CDR2 SNEGSKA (reference sequence). The J segment lost 6 bases and the V segment lost 5 bases, leaving 10 bases of the junction unmatched. The CDR3 has 15 residues. CDR3: CSALRGQGSSGELFF. For the CDR3, the DNA is TGCAGTGCTCTTAGGGGACAGGGTTCCTCCGGGGAGCTGTTTTTT.

This clonotype was recorded many times. The chain carries TRBV29-1 and TRBJ2-3; TRBD2 aligns across 12 bases. CDR3 length: 15 amino acids. Germline V gene lookup returns CDR1 SQVTM and CDR2 ANQGSEA. J gave up 4 bases and V 4 bases, and 6 bases lay outside the gene matches. This CDR3 reads CSVASGGALADTQYF. The CDR3 nucleotides read TGCAGCGTTGCTAGCGGGGGGGCTTTGGCAGATACGCAGTATTTT.

This clonotype was seen ten or more times. The J gene is TRBJ2-7, the V gene TRBV10-3, with TRBD1 matching over 9 bases. After removal of 4 bases from V and 5 bases from J, the junction contained 9 bases not matched to a gene. The CDR3 loop spans 15 amino acids. The germline V gene encodes CDR1 ENHRY and CDR2 SYGVKD. The DNA for the CDR3 is TGTGCCATCAGTGCTCGGGGACAGGGTGGCGACGAGCAGTACTTC. Amino acid sequence: CAISARGQGGDEQYF.

The gene calls are TRBV7-2 and TRBJ2-1; 8 bases match TRBD2. With V trimmed by 4 bases and J by 10 bases, 18 bases remained unmatched. CDR1 SGHTA and CDR2 FQGNSA come from the germline V gene. There are 17 residues in the CDR3. The CDR3 coding sequence is TGTGCCAGCAGCTCACCGCAGGGCCTAGCGGGCTATCTAGAGCAGTTCTTC. This sequence encodes CASSSPQGLAGYLEQFF.

The chain joins TRBV5-4 to TRBJ2-3; D gene uncertain. CDR3 size: 14 residues. V lost 1 base and J 0 bases, leaving 6 bases between the germline ends. Germline CDR1 SGHNT, CDR2 YYREEE (reference sequence). The CDR3: CASSLRLSTDTQYF. Written as DNA, the CDR3 is TGTGCCAGCAGCTTGAGGCTTAGCACAGATACGCAGTATTTT.

The chain joins TRBV27 to TRBJ2-5, with unresolved D. V lost 6 bases and J lost 0, with 5 bases in between. The CDR3 runs to 12 residues. From germline, CDR1 is MNHEY and CDR2 SMNVEV (reference sequence). CDR3 in DNA: TGTGCCAGCAGCCGAAACCAAGAGACCCAGTACTTC. Protein sequence: CASSRNQETQYF.

In this sample, this clonotype turned up many times. The chain uses TRBV11-2 and TRBJ2-3; D gene unclear. Trimming removed 1 base from V and 3 bases from J, with 5 bases in between. This CDR3 is built from 13 residues. CDR1 SGHAT and CDR2 FQNNGV come from the germline V gene. CDR3 DNA sequence: TGTGCCAGCAGCTTAGGTCTGACAGATACGCAGTATTTT. Protein: CASSLGLTDTQYF.